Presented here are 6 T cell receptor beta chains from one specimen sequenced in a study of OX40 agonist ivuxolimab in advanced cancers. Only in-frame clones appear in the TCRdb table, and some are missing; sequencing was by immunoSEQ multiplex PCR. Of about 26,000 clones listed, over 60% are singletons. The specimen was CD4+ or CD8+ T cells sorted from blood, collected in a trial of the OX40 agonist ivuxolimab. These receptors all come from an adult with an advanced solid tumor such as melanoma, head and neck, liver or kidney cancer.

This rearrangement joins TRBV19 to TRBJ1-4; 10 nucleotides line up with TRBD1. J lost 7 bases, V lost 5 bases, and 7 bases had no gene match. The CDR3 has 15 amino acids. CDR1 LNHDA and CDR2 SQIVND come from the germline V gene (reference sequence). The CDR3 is CASSSTGTGVEKLFF. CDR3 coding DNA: TGTGCCAGTAGTTCTACCGGGACAGGGGTTGAAAAACTGTTTTTT.

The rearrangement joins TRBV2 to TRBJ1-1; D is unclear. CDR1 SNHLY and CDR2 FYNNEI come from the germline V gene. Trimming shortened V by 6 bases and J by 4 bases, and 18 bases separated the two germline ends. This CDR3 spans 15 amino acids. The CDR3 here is CASSLGRRDRTEAFF. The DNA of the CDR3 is TGTGCCAGCAGCCTGGGCCGTCGAGACCGCACTGAAGCTTTCTTT.

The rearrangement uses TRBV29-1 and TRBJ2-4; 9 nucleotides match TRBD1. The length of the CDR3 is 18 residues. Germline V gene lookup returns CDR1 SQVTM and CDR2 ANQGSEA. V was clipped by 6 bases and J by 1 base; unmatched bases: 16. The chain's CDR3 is CSVEPGQGVLGAKNIQYF. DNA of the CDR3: TGCAGCGTGGAACCGGGACAGGGAGTTCTTGGGGCCAAAAACATTCAGTACTTC.

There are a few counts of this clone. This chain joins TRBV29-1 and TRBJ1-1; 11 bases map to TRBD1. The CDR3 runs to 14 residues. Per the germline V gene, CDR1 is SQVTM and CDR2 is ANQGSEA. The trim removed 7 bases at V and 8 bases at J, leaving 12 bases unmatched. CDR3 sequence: CSAKLGGQGVEAFF. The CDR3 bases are TGCAGCGCCAAACTCGGGGGACAGGGGGTCGAAGCTTTCTTT.

CDR3 region: CASSLEGTFSSPLHF. The CDR3 DNA reads TGTGCCAGCAGCTTGGAGGGGACATTCAGTTCACCCCTCCACTTT. The rearrangement joins TRBV5-5 to TRBJ1-6; a possible D gene is TRBD1 (6 bases). This CDR3 spans 15 amino acids. The V gene lost 0 bases and the J gene lost 9 bases, with 13 bases spanning the gap. The germline gives CDR1 SGHKS, CDR2 YYEKEE (reference sequence).

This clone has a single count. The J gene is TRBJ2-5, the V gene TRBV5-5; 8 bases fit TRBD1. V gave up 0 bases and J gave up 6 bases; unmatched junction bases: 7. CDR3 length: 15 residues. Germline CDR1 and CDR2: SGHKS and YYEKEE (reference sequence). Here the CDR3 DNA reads TGTGCCAGCAGCTTGGATACAGGGGGTTTGAAGACCCAGTACTTC. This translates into CASSLDTGGLKTQYF.